The clone carrying this T cell receptor (beta chain) occurred many times. Each TCR cDNA molecule carried a unique molecular identifier. TCRdb re-called the 5' RACE reads with MiXCR, one entry per CDR3 protein. The repertoire consists of some 52,000 distinct CDR3 sequences, with around 7% occurring once and the leading ten covering 2.9%. V lost 4 bases and J 0 bases, leaving 12 bases between the germline ends. This CDR3 spans 16 amino acids. The germline V gene has CDR1 MDHEN and CDR2 SYDVKM. Indicated time point: sample taken at primary tumor resection. The study sequenced unsorted whole RNA from tumor, nontumor lung or frozen PBMC. The cohort: around 77 early-stage, untreated non-small cell lung cancer patients. This entry is derived from a study of spatial heterogeneity in lung cancer.

Sample: PBMCs, taken at surgery. The TCR sequence derives from a female donor with early-stage non-small cell lung cancer. V and J are TRBV28 and TRBJ1-4; D is possibly TRBD1 (6 bases). The CDR3 sequence is CASSSTGRSTNEKLFF. The CDR3 bases are TGTGCCAGCAGTTCCACAGGGAGGTCAACTAATGAAAAACTGTTTTTT. Looking up the rest from reference TRBV28 and TRBJ1-4 gives the full variable domain: DVKVTQSSRYLVKRTGEKVFLECVQDMDHENMFWYRQDPGLGLRLIYFSYDVKMKEKGDIPEGYSVSREKKERFSLILESASTNQTSMYLCASSSTGRSTNEKLFFGSGTQLSVL.